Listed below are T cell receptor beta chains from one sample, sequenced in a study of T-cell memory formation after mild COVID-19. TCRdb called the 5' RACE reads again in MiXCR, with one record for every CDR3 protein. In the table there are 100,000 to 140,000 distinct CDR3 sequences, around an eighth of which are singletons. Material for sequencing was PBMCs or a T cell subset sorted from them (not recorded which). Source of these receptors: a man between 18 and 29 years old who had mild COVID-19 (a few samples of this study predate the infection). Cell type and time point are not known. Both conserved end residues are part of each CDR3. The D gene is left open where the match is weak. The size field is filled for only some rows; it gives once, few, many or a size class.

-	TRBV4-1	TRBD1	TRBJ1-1	TGCGCCAGCAGCCATAACAGGGGGCCCGGCACTGAAGCTTTCTTT	CASSHNRGPGTEAFF
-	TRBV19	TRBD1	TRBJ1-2	TGTGCCAGTAGTTTGGAGGGACAGGGGGCATCGGGCTACACCTTC	CASSLEGQGASGYTF
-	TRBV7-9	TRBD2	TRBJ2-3	TGTGCCAGCAGCCCGAGACTAGCGGTGAGCACAGATACGCAGTATTTT	CASSPRLAVSTDTQYF
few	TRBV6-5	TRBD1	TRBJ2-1	TGTGCCAGCAGTTACGGGACAGCCCGTAATGAGCAGTTCTTC	CASSYGTARNEQFF
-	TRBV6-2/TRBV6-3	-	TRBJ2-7	TGTGCCAGCAGTCCAAACGCCTACGAGCAGTACTTC	CASSPNAYEQYF
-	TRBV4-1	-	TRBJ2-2	TGCGCCAGCAGCCAACCTCTCGCGGGTACTCGGGACACCGGGGAGCTGTTTTTT	CASSQPLAGTRDTGELFF
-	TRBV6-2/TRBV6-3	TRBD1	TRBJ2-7	TGTGCCAGCAGCGGGACAGGCCCTTCCTACGAGCAGTACTTC	CASSGTGPSYEQYF
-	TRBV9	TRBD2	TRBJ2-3	TGTGCCAGCAGCGGTAGCGGGGGGGCACCCGCGAGGACCGATACGCAGTATTTT	CASSGSGGAPARTDTQYF
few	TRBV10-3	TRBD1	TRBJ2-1	TGTGCCATCAGTGAGACATCCAAGTGGGACAGGGCTGGGTTTCTTTGGCAGTTCTTC	CAISETSKWDRAGFLWQFF
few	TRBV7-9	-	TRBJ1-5	TGTGCCAGCAGCTTAGCCCTTCCGGATCAGCCCCAGCATTTT	CASSLALPDQPQHF
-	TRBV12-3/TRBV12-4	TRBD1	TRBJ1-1	TGTGCCAGCAGGCCCGGGACAGGGGGCCTGAACACTGAAGCTTTCTTT	CASRPGTGGLNTEAFF
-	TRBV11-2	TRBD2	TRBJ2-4	TGTGCCAGCAGCCACCCTGATAGCGGGGGCATTCAGTACTTC	CASSHPDSGGIQYF
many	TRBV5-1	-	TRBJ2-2	TGCGCCAGCAGCTACCTAGAGGACACCGGGGAGCTGTTTTTT	CASSYLEDTGELFF
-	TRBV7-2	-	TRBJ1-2	TGTGCCAGCAGCAGGGGCGTTGATGGCTGCACCTTC	CASSRGVDGCTF
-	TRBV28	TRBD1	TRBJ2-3	TGTGCCAGCAGTCCTCCGACAGGGGGCATTGAGGATACGCAGTATTTT	CASSPPTGGIEDTQYF
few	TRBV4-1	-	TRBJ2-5	TGCGCCAGCAGCCATTATCGTCAGAGACAAGAGACCCAGTACTTC	CASSHYRQRQETQYF
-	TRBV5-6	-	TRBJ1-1	TGTGCCAGCAGCCACCCGGACAGTTTTACTGAAGCTTTCTTT	CASSHPDSFTEAFF
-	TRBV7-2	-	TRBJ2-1	TGTGCCAGCATCGTGGGACTGACCAGGAACTCCTACAATGAGCAGTTCTTC	CASIVGLTRNSYNEQFF
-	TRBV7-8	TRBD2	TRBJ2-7	TGTGCCAGCAGCCCCACTAGCGGGGGGCCCTACGAGCAGTACTTC	CASSPTSGGPYEQYF
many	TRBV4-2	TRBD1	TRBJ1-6	TGTGCCAGCAGTCAACAGGGGGTTAATTCACCCCTCCACTTT	CASSQQGVNSPLHF
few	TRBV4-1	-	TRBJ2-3	TGCGCCAGCAGCCAAGATTGGGGGGATACGCAGTATTTT	CASSQDWGDTQYF
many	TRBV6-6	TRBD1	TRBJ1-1	TGTGCCAGCAGATCGACAGGGGGTTTCACTGAAGCTTTCTTT	CASRSTGGFTEAFF
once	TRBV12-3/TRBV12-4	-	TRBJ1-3	TGTGCCAGCAGTGGAGCAGGTTACTCTGGAAACACCATATATTTT	CASSGAGYSGNTIYF
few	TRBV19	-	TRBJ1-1	TGTGCCAGTAGTATGGAGGGGCCCGTGAACACTGAAGCTTTCTTT	CASSMEGPVNTEAFF
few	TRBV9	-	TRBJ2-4	TGTGCCAGCAGCGTAGATGGGCTCGCCAAAAACATTCAGTACTTC	CASSVDGLAKNIQYF
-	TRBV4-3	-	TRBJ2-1	TGCGCCAGCAGCCAAAACACAAACAATGAGCAGTTCTTC	CASSQNTNNEQFF
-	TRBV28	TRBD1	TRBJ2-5	TGTGCCAGCACCCCAGGGACAGTCCAACAAGAGACCCAGTACTTC	CASTPGTVQQETQYF
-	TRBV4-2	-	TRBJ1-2	TGTGCCAGCAGCCAAGATATCAACTATGGCTACACCTTC	CASSQDINYGYTF
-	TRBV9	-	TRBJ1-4	TGTGCCAGCAGCGTGGCAGGGGCGGGGGCTTCTGAAAAACTGTTTTTT	CASSVAGAGASEKLFF
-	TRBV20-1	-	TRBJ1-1	TGCAGTGCTAGTTCCCGGGTAGGGACTGAAGCTTTCTTT	CSASSRVGTEAFF
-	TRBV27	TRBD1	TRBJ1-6	TGTGCCAGCGCGGACAGGAATTCACCCCTCCACTTT	CASADRNSPLHF
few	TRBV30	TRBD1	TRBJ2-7	TGTGCCTGGAGTCGGGACAGCTCCTACGAGCAGTACTTC	CAWSRDSSYEQYF
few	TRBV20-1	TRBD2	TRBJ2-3	TGCAGTGCTAAACCTGTAGCGGGGGTCACAGATACGCAGTATTTT	CSAKPVAGVTDTQYF
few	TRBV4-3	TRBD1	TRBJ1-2	TGCGCCAGCAGCCCAAGCGGACAGGGCTATGGCTACACCTTC	CASSPSGQGYGYTF
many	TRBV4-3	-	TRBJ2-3	TGCGCCAGCAGCCAAGTCCAGGGAGCTAATACGCAGTATTTT	CASSQVQGANTQYF
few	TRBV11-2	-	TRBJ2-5	TGTGCCAGCAGTTCCACGGGGAGCGGCTATCAAGAGACCCAGTACTTC	CASSSTGSGYQETQYF
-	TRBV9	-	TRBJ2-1	TGTGCCAGCAGCGTAGGGGAGGGGGCGAACTACAATGAGCAGTTCTTC	CASSVGEGANYNEQFF
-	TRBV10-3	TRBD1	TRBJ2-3	TGTGCCGTGAGGGACAGCCGGAGGGATACGCAGTATTTT	CAVRDSRRDTQYF
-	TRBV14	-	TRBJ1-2	TGTGCCAGCAGCCAAGTCGCTAACTATGGCTACACCTTC	CASSQVANYGYTF
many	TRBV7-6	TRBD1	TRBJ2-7	TGTGCCAGCAGCCGTAATCTCGGGACAGACTACGAGCAGTACTTC	CASSRNLGTDYEQYF
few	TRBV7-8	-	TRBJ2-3	TGTGCCAGCGGTAAAGGCGGCAGGGCCTCGGCGGATACGCAGTATTTT	CASGKGGRASADTQYF
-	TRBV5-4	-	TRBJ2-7	TGTGCCAGCAGCTTGTGGGGTGGGGACGAGCAGTACTTC	CASSLWGGDEQYF
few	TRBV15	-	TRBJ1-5	TGTGCCACCAGCAGAGTCGGGGGCGCTAGGAATCAGCCCCAGCATTTT	CATSRVGGARNQPQHF
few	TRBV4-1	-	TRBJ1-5	TGCGCCAGCAGCCAAGATTTCACGGGCAATCAGCCCCAGCATTTT	CASSQDFTGNQPQHF
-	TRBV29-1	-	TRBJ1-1	TGCAGCCCAGAAAGGGGGAGGGGAACTGAAGCTTTCTTT	CSPERGRGTEAFF
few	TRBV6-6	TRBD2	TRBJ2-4	TGTGCCAGCAGTGGACTAGCGGGGGGTGGTCAGTACTTC	CASSGLAGGGQYF
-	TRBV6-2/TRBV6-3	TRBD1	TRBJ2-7	TGTGCCAGCAGTTACGACCCGAGACAGGGGGATACCTACGAGCAGTACTTC	CASSYDPRQGDTYEQYF
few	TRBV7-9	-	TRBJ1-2	TGTGCCAGCAGCTTAGAAGACGTCGCGGCTACGGGCTATGGCTACACCTTC	CASSLEDVAATGYGYTF
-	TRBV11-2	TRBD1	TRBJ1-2	TGTGCCAGCAGCTTTATAGGACAGGGCAACGGCTACACCTTC	CASSFIGQGNGYTF
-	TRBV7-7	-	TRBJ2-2	TGTGCCAGCAGCTATCGGACCAACACCGGGGAGCTGTTTTTT	CASSYRTNTGELFF
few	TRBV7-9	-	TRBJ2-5	TGTGCCAGCAGCGCTTTAACCAGGGAGACCCAGTACTTC	CASSALTRETQYF
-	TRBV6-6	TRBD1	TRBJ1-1	TGTGCCAGCAGCAGAGGGGGCAGGGCTGAAGCTTTCTTT	CASSRGGRAEAFF